This is a list of T cell receptor beta chains from one sample in a study of CXCR3-negative and CXCR3-positive naive CD8 T cells. TCRdb reanalyzed the 5' RACE reads and collapses them to one entry per CDR3 protein, without DNA. There are around 110,000 distinct CDR3 sequences in the sample, with approximately 0.38% held by the top ten. The source material was naive CXCR3+ CD8+ T cells from blood. Source of these receptors: a human donor in good health. Some clones in this sample may be carry-over from other donors' samples. The CDR3 runs from the conserved cysteine through the conserved F or W.

TRBJ2-1	TRBV9	CASSVAGTNYNEQFF
TRBJ2-5	TRBV7-8	CASSLAPAGGQETQYF
TRBJ2-1	TRBV6-1	CASTDLMIMSNEQFF
TRBJ2-7	TRBV27	CASSTRPLGGEQYF
TRBJ2-5	TRBV2	CASSPLAGALQETQYF
TRBJ2-1	TRBV20-1	CSARDGTTPLYNEQFF
TRBJ2-1	TRBV4-3	CASSQVVGTVMSEQFF
TRBJ1-1	TRBV4-3	CASSPDGTVWAAEAFF
TRBJ1-1	TRBV5-1	CASSLGTMNTEAFF
TRBJ2-2	TRBV12-3/TRBV12-4	CASSSSGDTGELFF
TRBJ1-5	TRBV5-1	CASSSRVRNQPQHF
TRBJ2-3	TRBV29-1	CSALEGDDDTQYF
TRBJ2-7	TRBV4-3	CASSQGYSGDYEQYF
TRBJ2-3	TRBV7-9	CASTPVQFGTDTQYF
TRBJ1-1	TRBV14	CASSHLEFGFADTEAFF
TRBJ2-3	TRBV14	CASSQDEWDTQYF
TRBJ2-1	TRBV20-1	CSARVGNEQFF
TRBJ2-3	TRBV5-4	CASNLGLASTDTQYF
TRBJ1-5	TRBV7-8	CASSLDRTGRTGNSNQPQHF
TRBJ2-4	TRBV19	CASSYENSIQYF
TRBJ2-7	TRBV30	CAWSGTDAYEQYF
TRBJ2-7	TRBV29-1	CSVAGTGVSYEQYF
TRBJ2-1	TRBV28	CASSLLRDSPREQFF
TRBJ2-1	TRBV28	CASSKIQRVGQEFF
TRBJ2-1	TRBV20-1	CSAFTGTQLNNEQFF
TRBJ2-5	TRBV9	CASSVATGQETQYF
TRBJ2-7	TRBV9	CASSVGASGTEQYF
TRBJ2-1	TRBV2	CASIGLAPYNEQFF
TRBJ2-7	TRBV7-9	CASSTPATYEQYF
TRBJ1-1	TRBV2	CASGLAYTEAFF
TRBJ2-3	TRBV11-2	CASSPPVIGSTDTQYF
TRBJ1-5	TRBV7-9	CASSQGGRGNQPQHF
TRBJ2-1	TRBV28	CASSPLLAGGNEQFF
TRBJ2-7	TRBV10-3	CAISEGYEQFF
TRBJ1-5	TRBV24-1	CATSDSANQPQHF
TRBJ2-7	TRBV20-1	CSARDVGLAALSSYEQYF
TRBJ2-3	TRBV7-9	CASRKPGARKPTDTQYF
TRBJ2-1	TRBV7-2	CASSSPPGLALNEQFF
TRBJ2-7	TRBV9	CASSAQDRDHEQYF
TRBJ1-2	TRBV4-1	CASSQIFGQALYGYTF
TRBJ2-7	TRBV7-9	CASTPPAASYEQYF
TRBJ1-2	TRBV6-5	CASSRPPGQGADGYTF
TRBJ2-1	TRBV29-1	CSSLEENSYNEQFF
TRBJ1-1	TRBV7-6	CASSTTSWDTEAFF
TRBJ2-3	TRBV20-1	CSATGTGPSDTQYF
TRBJ2-5	TRBV6-5	CASPGTGSETQYF
TRBJ2-1	TRBV27	CASSENWYNEQFF
TRBJ1-2	TRBV19	CASSIWRDRSYGYTF
TRBJ2-1	TRBV29-1	CSVRDGPNEQFF
TRBJ2-7	TRBV28	CASSLGHPYEQYF
TRBJ2-1	TRBV28	CASSLYPVQDEQFF
TRBJ2-3	TRBV7-6	CAGSPTPSTDTQYF
TRBJ2-7	TRBV28	CASSSHGTLYEQYF
TRBJ2-2	TRBV29-1	CSVTGILGTGELFF